These 29 T cell receptor beta chains share one sample of origin, sequenced in a study of blood T cells in healthy people across ages. A second PCR of 7 to 11 cycles used a sample-barcoded 5' primer and a J-beta primer mix. Each CDR3 protein gets one entry after TCRdb re-called the 5' RACE reads with MiXCR. Altogether hundreds of thousands of distinct CDR3 sequences are present, 25% to 35% being singletons, with the ten largest covering roughly 17%. Sequencing used blood. The receptors come from a woman older than 75 in good health.

This clonotype was seen repeatedly, ten times or more. The rearrangement joins TRBV6-1 to TRBJ1-4, with D tentatively TRBD1 (5 bases). The germline V and J ends were trimmed by 3 bases and 7 bases, with 15 bases remaining between them. Germline V gene lookup returns CDR1 MNHNS and CDR2 SASEGT. This CDR3 spans 15 amino acids. For the CDR3, the DNA is TGTGCCAGCAGTGATCCGGCCCTAGGGACTGAAAAACTGTTTTTT. Its protein product is CASSDPALGTEKLFF.

This clonotype showed up many times. The chain employs TRBV7-9 and TRBJ2-1; no clear D. This CDR3 is built from 16 residues. Per the germline V gene, CDR1 is SEHNR and CDR2 is FQNEAQ (reference sequence). Trimming shortened V by 1 base and J by 8 bases, and 18 bases separated the two germline ends. The CDR3 sequence: CASSLDPRLRFDEQFF. The CDR3 DNA sequence: TGTGCCAGCAGCTTAGACCCGAGACTCCGATTCGATGAGCAGTTCTTC.

There are many counts of this clonotype. The chain joins TRBV20-1 to TRBJ2-1; D may be TRBD2 (5 bases). V was cut by 0 bases and J by 7 bases, with 7 bases left in between. The germline V gene encodes CDR1 DFQATT and CDR2 SNEGSKA (reference sequence). The CDR3 totals 12 residues. CDR3 region: CSARDEGNEQFF. The CDR3 nucleotides are TGCAGTGCTAGAGATGAGGGAAATGAGCAGTTCTTC.

This clonotype was picked up many times. The CDR3 bases are TGTGCCAGCAGTAAACCACCGGGACTAGCTCAAGAGACCCAGTACTTC. It specifies CASSKPPGLAQETQYF. The chain employs TRBV6-2 or TRBV6-3 and TRBJ2-5; TRBD2 agrees at 9 bases. The CDR3 sequence is 16 residues long. Germline V gives CDR1 MNHEY, CDR2 SVGEGT. V gave up 5 bases and J gave up 2 bases; unmatched junction bases: 9.

This clonotype showed up many times. This sequence joins TRBV7-9 and TRBJ1-2; unclear D gene. V was clipped by 2 bases and J by 8 bases, with 9 bases between them. This CDR3 has 12 amino acids. Germline assignment: CDR1 SEHNR and CDR2 FQNEAQ (reference sequence). The CDR3 is CASSLQADGYTF. The CDR3 DNA reads TGTGCCAGCAGCTTACAGGCTGACGGCTACACCTTC.

This clonotype came up many times. The V call is TRBV18, the J call TRBJ2-5, with D maybe TRBD2 (6 bases). Trimming shortened V by 8 bases and J by 3 bases, and 13 bases separated the two germline ends. Germline lookup yields CDR1 KGHSH and CDR2 LQKENI. The CDR3 spans 13 residues. CDR3: CASSPPGEETQYF. CDR3 in DNA: TGTGCCAGCAGTCCTCCGGGGGAAGAGACCCAGTACTTC.

A few counts support this clonotype. A much more abundant neighbour one base away suggests this may be a read error. This chain uses TRBV7-2 with TRBJ2-7; no reliable D call. The CDR3 contains 12 residues. From germline, CDR1 is SGHTA and CDR2 FQGNSA. The CDR3 reads CASNLAFYEQYF. As DNA, the CDR3 is TGTGCCAGCAACTTAGCCTTCTACGAGCAGTACTTC.

This clonotype was observed a handful of times. V and J are TRBV6-5 and TRBJ1-5, with TRBD1 matching 12 bases. CDR3 size: 16 residues. Germline CDR1 MNHEY, CDR2 SVGAGI. The ends lost 5 bases at V and 6 bases at J; junction bases unmatched: 8. As DNA, the CDR3 is TGTGCCAGCAGTCTAGGGGACAGGGGGCGTCGTCAGCCCCAGCATTTT. Its translation is CASSLGDRGRRQPQHF.

The chain is built from TRBV5-6 and TRBJ1-2; 9 nucleotides agree with TRBD1. CDR3 length equals 14 residues. Trimming at V came to 7 bases and at J to 2 bases, leaving 6 bases not matched to a gene. Germline V gene lookup returns CDR1 SGHDT and CDR2 YYEEEE. DNA for the CDR3: TGTGCCAGCGGCACCGGGACAGGGAACTATGGCTACACCTTC. Encoded protein: CASGTGTGNYGYTF.

The rearrangement uses TRBV12-5 and TRBJ1-1; 9 nucleotides match TRBD1. Germline values: CDR1 LGHNT, CDR2 FRNRAP. The CDR3 runs 15 residues. The trim removed 6 bases at V and 4 bases at J, leaving 9 bases unmatched. The CDR3 coding sequence is TGTGCTAGTGGATTCCGGGACAGGGCGTCCACTGAAGCTTTCTTT. Residues: CASGFRDRASTEAFF.

About this clonotype itself: The junction differs from germline at one of its ends, possibly a read error. The chain links TRBV5-8 to TRBJ1-6, with D uncertain. The length of the CDR3 is 12 residues. CDR1 and CDR2 from the germline V gene are SGHTS and YDEGEE. CDR3 region: CAGSLGTSPLHF. The CDR3 DNA is TGTGCCGGCAGCTTGGGTACTTCACCCCTCCACTTT.

About this clonotype itself: This clone may be a read error of a much larger clone one base away. The chain recombines TRBV5-6 with TRBJ1-2; possibly TRBD1 for D (5 bases). The CDR3 sequence is 13 residues long. Germline CDR1 SGHDT, CDR2 YYEEEE. The CDR3 loop is CANSLGGDYGYTF. The CDR3 bases are TGTGCCAACAGCTTAGGAGGGGACTATGGCTACACCTTC.

As to this clonotype: A read error may be the cause here, since a much bigger clone is one base away. V and J are TRBV5-1 and TRBJ2-7; 11 bases match TRBD1. The DNA end is more similar to TRBJ2-5, so the J call may be wrong. The germline CDR1 and CDR2 sequences are SGHRS and YFSETQ. This CDR3 is built from 14 residues. CDR3 loop: CASSAGQGEGTQYF. Written as DNA, the CDR3 is TGCGCCAGCAGCGCGGGACAGGGGGAAGGGACCCAGTACTTC.

This clonotype has at least ten counts. The chain couples TRBV27 to TRBJ1-5, with D possibly TRBD1 on 6 matching bases. This CDR3 has 14 residues. The V and J ends lost 5 bases and 4 bases respectively, with 12 bases between them. Germline loops: CDR1 MNHEY, CDR2 SMNVEV (reference sequence). This CDR3 is CASSRSGQNQPQHF. In DNA form, the CDR3 reads TGTGCCAGCAGTAGATCAGGACAGAATCAGCCCCAGCATTTT.

This chain connects TRBV28 to TRBJ1-5; 9 nucleotides match TRBD1. Germline V lookup: CDR1 MDHEN, CDR2 SYDVKM. J gave up 6 bases and V 7 bases, and 10 bases lay outside the gene matches. The CDR3 loop spans 15 amino acids. The CDR3 sequence: CASTLGGQGSQPQHF. CDR3 DNA sequence: TGTGCCAGCACCCTAGGGGGACAGGGAAGTCAGCCCCAGCATTTT.

The rearrangement uses TRBV7-8 and TRBJ2-7; D possibly corresponds to TRBD2 (7 bases). Germline V gives CDR1 SGHVS, CDR2 FQNEAQ. This CDR3 spans 15 amino acids. V shed 5 bases and J shed 2 bases, with 16 bases lying between them. The CDR3, as DNA: TGTGCCAGCAGCCCGGGCGGGGGCCGTCCCTACGAGCAGTACTTC. It is translated as CASSPGGGRPYEQYF.

The gene calls are TRBV27 and TRBJ1-3; tentatively, D is TRBD1 (6 bases). The CDR3 has 15 residues. The V end lost 2 bases, the J end lost 3 bases, and 11 bases lay between the germline ends. The germline V gene encodes CDR1 MNHEY and CDR2 SMNVEV (reference sequence). The CDR3 DNA reads as TGTGCCAGCAGTTTAACAGGGAGAGGTGGAAACACCATATATTTT. Amino acids: CASSLTGRGGNTIYF.

About this clonotype itself: This may stem from a read error, because a much larger clone lies one nucleotide away. This rearrangement joins TRBV15 to TRBJ2-1; 13 bases are shared with TRBD2. The J call is uncertain, as TRBJ2-7 better fits the DNA end. The germline CDR1 and CDR2 sequences are LNHNV and YYDKDF (reference sequence). The CDR3 is made up of 17 amino acids. Written as DNA, the CDR3 is TGTGCCACCAGCAAGAGGGCACTAGCGGGGGGGTACAATGAGCAGTACTTC. Protein sequence: CATSKRALAGGYNEQYF.

This clonotype was counted between two and nine times. J is TRBJ2-3 and V is TRBV18, with D possibly being TRBD1 (7 bases). The CDR3 runs 16 residues. In germline, CDR1 is KGHSH, CDR2 LQKENI. Trimming took off 0 bases at V and 2 bases at J, with 12 bases between the two ends. CDR3 loop: CASSPPAGGITDTQYF. In nucleotides, the CDR3 is TGTGCCAGCTCACCACCGGCAGGGGGGATCACAGATACGCAGTATTTT.

At least ten counts were recorded for this clonotype. The V call is TRBV12-3 or TRBV12-4, the J call TRBJ1-2; D remains unclear. The V end lost 3 bases, the J end lost 5 bases, and 13 bases lay between the germline ends. This CDR3 is 14 amino acids long. This CDR3 is CASSFGWLRYGYTF. The CDR3, as DNA: TGTGCCAGCAGTTTTGGGTGGTTACGTTATGGCTACACCTTC.

J is TRBJ1-2 and V is TRBV27, with D uncertain. Trimming removed 6 bases at V and 4 bases at J, with 21 bases between. The germline V gene encodes CDR1 MNHEY and CDR2 SMNVEV (reference sequence). The CDR3 sequence is 16 residues long. CDR3 loop: CASSLGRAARPYGYTF. The CDR3 DNA sequence: TGTGCCAGCAGCCTGGGCCGGGCAGCACGCCCCTATGGCTACACCTTC.

This clonotype was recorded only once. V usage is TRBV6-5 and J usage is TRBJ2-2; no definite D call. Germline V gene data show CDR1 as MNHEY and CDR2 as SVGAGI. The V and J ends lost 0 bases and 7 bases respectively, with 24 bases between them. This CDR3 is 19 amino acids long. In nucleotides, the CDR3 is TGTGCCAGCAGTTACTCGAAGGTTAACTTACAGTTTGGGTTCGGGGAGCTGTTTTTT. Translating it yields CASSYSKVNLQFGFGELFF.

This clonotype was observed at least ten times. V and J are TRBV7-9 and TRBJ2-5; D gene ambiguous. The germline V gene encodes CDR1 SEHNR and CDR2 FQNEAQ (reference sequence). V gave up 3 bases and J gave up 4 bases, with 9 bases separating them. This CDR3 spans 13 amino acids. The CDR3 DNA follows: TGTGCCAGCAGCTTCGAAGTGGTAGAGACCCAGTACTTC. Its translation is CASSFEVVETQYF.

This clonotype was detected a few times. The chain is built from TRBV18 and TRBJ2-5; D perhaps matches TRBD2 (6 bases). The CDR3 covers 16 residues. Germline V lookup: CDR1 KGHSH, CDR2 LQKENI. The germline V and J ends were trimmed by 6 bases and 11 bases, with 28 bases remaining between them. CDR3 coding DNA: TGTGCCAGCTCCACCAGGCGGGGAGAGATAGACAATGAGCAGTACTTC. Protein: CASSTRRGEIDNEQYF.

This clonotype was observed at least ten times. The gene calls are TRBV5-1 and TRBJ2-7; possibly TRBD1 for D (6 bases). Trimming left V 1 base short and J 3 bases short, with 14 bases between. Germline CDR1 is SGHRS and CDR2 is YFSETQ. CDR3 length: 15 residues. The CDR3 sequence: CASSLYGQYRYEQYF. CDR3 bases: TGCGCCAGCAGCTTGTATGGACAGTACCGCTACGAGCAGTACTTC.

This clonotype was counted a few times. A much larger clone lies a single base off, so this may be a read error. V usage is TRBV20-1 and J usage is TRBJ2-2; 7 bases fit TRBD1. CDR3 length: 13 residues. Per germline, CDR1 DFQATT and CDR2 SNEGSKA (reference sequence). The CDR3 loop reads CSAEGQRIGERFF. CDR3 DNA sequence: TGCAGTGCTGAGGGACAGCGTATCGGGGAGCGGTTTTTT.

V and J are TRBV11-2 and TRBJ2-1; possibly TRBD1 for D (5 bases). CDR1 and CDR2 from the germline V gene are SGHAT and FQNNGV. The CDR3 is 15 amino acids. The germline V and J ends were trimmed by 5 bases and 6 bases, with 17 bases remaining between them. In nucleotides, the CDR3 is TGTGCCAGCAGCCCGCAACCCGAACAGGTCAATGAGCAGTTCTTC. This sequence encodes CASSPQPEQVNEQFF.

This clonotype was recorded a few times. This sequence may be a read error, since a much larger clone differs from it by one base. The chain links TRBV5-1 to TRBJ2-5; TRBD1 or TRBD2 may be the D gene (6 bases each). CDR1 and CDR2 from the germline V gene are SGHRS and YFSETQ. The CDR3 runs to 15 residues. CDR3 in amino acids: CASGLSGLRGETQYF. CDR3 coding DNA: TGCGCCAGCGGCTTATCAGGACTAAGGGGGGAGACCCAGTACTTC.

With regard to this clonotype: A single base separates this from a much larger clone, so it may be a read error. This likely comes from a read error, as the CDR3 has no conserved phenylalanine or tryptophan at its end. The chain has TRBV6-2 or TRBV6-3 and TRBJ2-3; no reliable D call. Germline V CDR1 and CDR2: MNHEY, SVGEGT. The V end was cut by 7 bases, the J end by 4 bases, with 9 bases between. The CDR3 consists of 12 residues. The CDR3 spells CASTQVADTQYL. The CDR3 nucleotides read TGTGCCAGCACCCAGGTTGCAGATACGCAGTATTTG.